The clone carrying this T cell receptor (beta chain) was seen repeatedly, ten times or more. Its specificity is unknown. The data stem from a study of spatial heterogeneity in lung cancer. Overall study context: Detected beta-chain sequences consistently exceeded alpha-chain sequences.

Germline V gene lookup returns CDR1 MNHEY and CDR2 SVGAGI. V dropped 6 bases and J dropped 0 bases, with 6 bases sitting between them. CDR3 length: 13 residues. Findings and caveats of the study: Ubiquitous expanded tumor TCRs were observed in blood more at resection than follow-up.

A unique molecular identifier was carried by every single TCR cDNA molecule. TCRdb reanalysed the 5' RACE reads using MiXCR and keeps one entry per CDR3 protein. The repertoire holds approximately 40,000 distinct CDR3 sequences, approximately 6.5% seen once, with roughly 45% in the top ten. This sample's time point: sample taken at primary tumor resection. Unsorted whole RNA samples from tumor, nontumor lung or frozen PBMC were sequenced. Donors were 72 untreated early-stage non-small cell lung cancer patients. The sample here was PBMCs, taken at surgery. The chain employs TRBV6-5 and TRBJ1-5; D might be TRBD1 (5 bases). This receptor was taken from a female donor with early-stage non-small cell lung cancer. Here the CDR3 reads CASRRGSNQPQHF. CDR3 coding DNA: TGTGCCAGCAGGAGGGGTAGCAATCAGCCCCAGCATTTT.